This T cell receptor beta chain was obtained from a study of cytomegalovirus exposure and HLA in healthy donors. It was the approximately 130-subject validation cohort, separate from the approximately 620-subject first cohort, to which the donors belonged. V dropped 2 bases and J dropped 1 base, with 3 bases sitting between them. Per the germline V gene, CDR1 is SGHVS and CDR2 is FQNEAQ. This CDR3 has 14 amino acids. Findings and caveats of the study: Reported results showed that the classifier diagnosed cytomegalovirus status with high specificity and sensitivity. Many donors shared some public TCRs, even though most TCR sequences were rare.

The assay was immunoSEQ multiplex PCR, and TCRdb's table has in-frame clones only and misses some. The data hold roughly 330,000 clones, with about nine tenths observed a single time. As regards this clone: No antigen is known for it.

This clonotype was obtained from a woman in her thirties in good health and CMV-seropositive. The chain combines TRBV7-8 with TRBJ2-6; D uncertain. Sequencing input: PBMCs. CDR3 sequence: CASSLQSGANVLTF. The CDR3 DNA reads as TGTGCCAGCAGCTTACAATCTGGGGCCAACGTCCTGACTTTC.